This T cell receptor beta chain was identified during a study of T cells in Graves' hyperthyroidism and ophthalmopathy. Findings and limits, study-wide: Peripheral blood also featured most of the thyroid clonotypes expanded above 0.001.

The table lists this clonotype with many counts. Its antigen is not identified. Authors of the study amplified TCR beta CDR3 regions from RNA transcripts. The HTBI primer set drove a first-round RT-PCR of the TCR CDR3. TCRdb reanalysed the multiplex PCR reads using MiXCR and keeps one entry per CDR3 protein. There are approximately 640,000 distinct CDR3 sequences in the sample; 15% to 20% occur only once, and 3.5% to 4% lies in the top ten. From germline, CDR1 is SNHLY and CDR2 FYNNEI. The V and J ends lost 7 bases and 1 base, in that order; junction bases with no gene match: 6. CDR3 length: 14 amino acids. The study left out patients who had uncontrolled infection, other autoimmune disease, pregnancy or lactation. Thyroid ultrasound and orbital computed tomography, with clinical symptoms and serum thyroxine and TRAb, informed diagnoses. PBMCs were derived from 7.5 to 10 ml fresh peripheral blood.

This clonotype was sampled from a woman aged 30 to 39 with Graves' hyperthyroidism. The sample consisted of blood. The chain couples TRBV2 to TRBJ1-1, with TRBD1 matching 7 bases. DNA for the CDR3: TGTGCCAGCATCCCGACAGGGCAGAACACTGAAGCTTTCTTT. It is translated as CASIPTGQNTEAFF.